Below, 18 T cell receptor beta chains from the same sample are listed, as sequenced in a study of control samples from healthy donors and cancer patients. This table comes from immunoSEQ multiplex PCR, and its TCRdb copy is limited to in-frame clones, with some not included. This table holds roughly 73,000 clones, about 92% found once. Sequencing input: blood. These receptors were taken from a woman aged 60-75 years in good health.

The CDR3 coding sequence is TGTGCCAGCAGCATACAGGGGTGGGGAGCTGGAAACACCATATATTTT. Protein sequence: CASSIQGWGAGNTIYF. The chain is built from TRBV7-2 and TRBJ1-3; 7 bases fit TRBD1. Germline V gene sequence: CDR1 SGHTA, CDR2 FQGNSA. V lost 5 bases, J lost 2 bases, and 9 bases stayed unmatched. CDR3 length equals 16 residues.

The chain is built from TRBV19 and TRBJ1-5; 9 bases align to TRBD1. The V gene end was trimmed by 6 bases and the J gene end by 2 bases; junction bases not matched to a gene: 5. The CDR3 spans 15 residues. In germline, CDR1 is LNHDA, CDR2 SQIVND (reference sequence). CDR3 in DNA: TGTGCCAGTAGGGACAGGGGTGCGGGCAATCAGCCCCAGCATTTT. It specifies CASRDRGAGNQPQHF.

The chain links TRBV7-3 to TRBJ1-5; D uncertain. V gave up 6 bases and J gave up 9 bases, with 12 bases separating them. CDR1 and CDR2 from the germline V gene are SGHTA and FQGTGA. The CDR3 sequence is 12 residues long. CDR3 coding DNA: TGTGCCAGCAGTCGCGAATTTGCGCCCCAGCATTTT. Translated, it gives CASSREFAPQHF.

This chain links TRBV27 with TRBJ1-3; 8 bases line up with TRBD1. The germline gives CDR1 MNHEY, CDR2 SMNVEV (reference sequence). Trimming cost V 3 bases and J 0 bases; bases outside gene matches: 4. There are 16 residues in the CDR3. CDR3 sequence (DNA): TGTGCCAGCAGTTTCGACAGGGGTTTCTCTGGAAACACCATATATTTT. Protein sequence: CASSFDRGFSGNTIYF.

Concerning this clone itself: Distinct nucleotide sequences in the sample also encode this CDR3. This sequence joins TRBV5-1 and TRBJ2-1, with a possible D match to TRBD1 (6 bases). Germline assignment: CDR1 SGHRS and CDR2 YFSETQ. The V and J ends lost 2 bases and 0 bases respectively, with 9 bases between them. The CDR3 sequence is 15 residues long. Written as DNA, the CDR3 is TGCGCCAGCAGCTTACAGGGAGACTCCTACAATGAGCAGTTCTTC. Amino acid sequence: CASSLQGDSYNEQFF.

The chain employs TRBV7-2 and TRBJ2-1, with D unclear. This CDR3 has 15 amino acids. The germline gives CDR1 SGHTA, CDR2 FQGNSA. Deletions cut 1 base from V and 1 base from J, with 8 bases between. CDR3 protein: CASSLVRVSYNEQFF. CDR3 coding DNA: TGTGCCAGCAGCTTAGTTCGGGTATCCTACAATGAGCAGTTCTTC.

The chain joins TRBV27 to TRBJ2-3, with no clear D. The CDR3 extends over 13 amino acids. CDR1 and CDR2 (germline): MNHEY, SMNVEV (reference sequence). The V end lost 5 bases, the J end lost 1 base, and 7 bases lay between the germline ends. The chain's CDR3 is CASSHGGTDTQYF. The CDR3, as DNA: TGTGCCAGCAGTCATGGCGGCACAGATACGCAGTATTTT.

The chain links TRBV19 to TRBJ1-5; TRBD1 matches at 7 bases. V lost 5 bases and J lost 5; bases outside the gene matches: 6. Germline CDR1 and CDR2: LNHDA and SQIVND (reference sequence). The CDR3 spans 14 residues. CDR3 sequence reads: CASSLRQGYQPQHF. CDR3 coding DNA: TGTGCCAGTAGTTTAAGACAGGGCTATCAGCCCCAGCATTTT.

The chain employs TRBV5-6 and TRBJ1-6; 7 bases are shared with TRBD1. The CDR3 extends over 15 amino acids. The germline CDR1 and CDR2 sequences are SGHDT and YYEEEE. V was clipped by 6 bases and J by 10 bases; unmatched bases: 13. The CDR3 DNA is TGTGCCAGCACCCGAGGTGACAGGGATGGCTCACCCCTCCACTTT. The encoded protein is CASTRGDRDGSPLHF.

This clone occurred a few times. This chain connects TRBV9 to TRBJ2-7, with 9 bases fitting TRBD1. V lost 5 bases, J lost 6 bases, and 9 bases stayed unmatched. The CDR3 runs 14 residues. Germline V gene sequence: CDR1 SGDLS, CDR2 YYNGEE. The CDR3 DNA reads TGTGCCAGCAGTAAAGGGGACAGGGCGGGCGAGCAGTACTTC. The encoded protein is CASSKGDRAGEQYF.

V is TRBV5-1 and J is TRBJ2-2; 11 bases are a match to TRBD2. J was trimmed by 5 bases and V by 4 bases; bases with no gene match: 7. The CDR3 extends over 16 amino acids. Looked up from germline, CDR1 is SGHRS and CDR2 is YFSETQ. The CDR3: CASSPGTSGQTGELFF. The CDR3 DNA reads as TGCGCCAGCAGCCCCGGGACTAGCGGCCAGACCGGGGAGCTGTTTTTT.

The V call is TRBV30, the J call TRBJ2-5; a possible D gene is TRBD2 (5 bases). Germline V gives CDR1 GTSNPN, CDR2 SVGIG (reference sequence). Trimming removed 2 bases at V and 5 bases at J, with 9 bases between. This CDR3 spans 12 amino acids. CDR3 amino acids: CAWSPGRETQYF. The CDR3 coding sequence is TGTGCCTGGAGTCCGGGAAGGGAGACCCAGTACTTC.

The gene calls are TRBV7-9 and TRBJ2-7; 7 nucleotides match TRBD2. Trimming at V came to 1 base and at J to 5 bases, leaving 5 bases not matched to a gene. This CDR3 is 14 amino acids long. Germline values: CDR1 SEHNR, CDR2 FQNEAQ (reference sequence). The CDR3 region has the DNA TGTGCCAGCAGCTTAGAAGGGAGGGCAGACGAGCAGTACTTC. Translation: CASSLEGRADEQYF.

This chain links TRBV24-1 with TRBJ1-1; D remains ambiguous. The CDR3 has 11 amino acids. Germline V CDR1 and CDR2: KGHDR, SFDVKD. Trimming cost V 3 bases and J 8 bases, with 6 bases left between them. In nucleotides, the CDR3 is TGTGCCACCAGTGATGACCGGGAAGCTTTCTTT. Amino acids: CATSDDREAFF.

Worth noting for this clone: This CDR3 is also generated by other DNA sequences in the sample. The CDR3 DNA follows: TGTGCCAGCAGCTTACCACAGGACTATGGCTACACCTTC. The encoded protein is CASSLPQDYGYTF. The rearrangement joins TRBV7-9 to TRBJ1-2; D might be TRBD1 (5 bases). V was pared by 2 bases and J by 3 bases, with 7 bases between. Germline V CDR1 and CDR2: SEHNR, FQNEAQ (reference sequence). The CDR3 is 13 residues long.

The rearrangement joins TRBV19 to TRBJ1-1; the match to TRBD1 covers 10 bases. Germline V gives CDR1 LNHDA, CDR2 SQIVND (reference sequence). The CDR3 is made up of 13 amino acids. J lost 7 bases, V lost 3 bases, and 2 bases had no gene match. The CDR3 sequence is CASSMGQGNEAFF. CDR3 bases: TGTGCCAGTAGTATGGGACAGGGGAATGAAGCTTTCTTT.

This chain links TRBV28 with TRBJ1-5; D uncertain. This CDR3 spans 14 amino acids. Germline V CDR1 and CDR2: MDHEN, SYDVKM. The V and J ends lost 6 bases and 0 bases respectively, with 9 bases between them. The CDR3 DNA reads TGTGCCAGCAGACGCGACACTAGCAATCAGCCCCAGCATTTT. Translated: CASRRDTSNQPQHF.

This chain joins TRBV9 and TRBJ2-3; the D gene is possibly TRBD2 (5 bases). This CDR3 contains 12 residues. Per the germline V gene, CDR1 is SGDLS and CDR2 is YYNGEE. Trimming shortened V by 4 bases and J by 4 bases, and 7 bases separated the two germline ends. The DNA for the CDR3 is TGTGCCAGCAGCAAAGCGGCAGATACGCAGTATTTT. Translation: CASSKAADTQYF.